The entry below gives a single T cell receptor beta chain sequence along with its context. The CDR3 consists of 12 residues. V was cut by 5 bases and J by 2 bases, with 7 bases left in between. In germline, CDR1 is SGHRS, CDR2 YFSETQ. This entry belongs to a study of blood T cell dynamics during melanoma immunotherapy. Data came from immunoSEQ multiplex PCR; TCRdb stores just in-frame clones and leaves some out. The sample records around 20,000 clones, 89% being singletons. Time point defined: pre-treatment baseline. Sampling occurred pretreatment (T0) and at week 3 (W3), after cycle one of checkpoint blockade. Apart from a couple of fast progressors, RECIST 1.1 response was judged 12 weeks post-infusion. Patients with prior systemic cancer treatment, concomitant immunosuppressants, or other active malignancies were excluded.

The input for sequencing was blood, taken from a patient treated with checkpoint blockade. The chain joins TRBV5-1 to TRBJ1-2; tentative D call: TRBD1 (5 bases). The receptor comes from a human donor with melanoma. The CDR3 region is CASRTANYGYTF. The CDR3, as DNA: TGCGCCAGCAGGACAGCAAACTATGGCTACACCTTC.